These T cell receptor beta chains were read from a single sample in a study of blood T cell repertoires in COVID-19. Sequencing was performed with immunoSEQ multiplex PCR; in TCRdb, only in-frame clones are kept and a portion is missing. This table holds fewer than 250,000 clones, 75% to 85% found once. The source material was PBMCs or T cells enriched from blood (not recorded which). The receptor set was obtained from a woman aged 45-59 years with acute COVID-19. Each CDR3 is given with its conserved first and last residue. Each record gives: J gene, D gene, clone size, V gene, CDR3 protein, CDR3 DNA. The D gene is left open where the match is weak. The listing skips clone size in some rows; elsewhere it reads once, few, many or a size class.

j_call: TRBJ2-7; d_call: TRBD2; clone_size: .; v_call: TRBV7-2; cdr3_aa: CASSLASGGDYYEQYF; cdr3_nt: TGTGCCAGCAGCTTGGCTAGCGGGGGGGATTACTACGAGCAGTACTTC
j_call: TRBJ2-7; d_call: .; clone_size: .; v_call: TRBV6-1; cdr3_aa: CASSATTGNLNYEQYF; cdr3_nt: TGTGCCAGCAGTGCGACGACAGGAAACCTCAACTACGAGCAGTACTTC
j_call: TRBJ2-1; d_call: .; clone_size: .; v_call: TRBV7-7; cdr3_aa: CASSLNRERGQFF; cdr3_nt: TGTGCTAGCAGCTTGAACAGGGAACGGGGGCAGTTCTTC
j_call: TRBJ1-3; d_call: .; clone_size: .; v_call: TRBV30; cdr3_aa: CAWSVWSGTIYF; cdr3_nt: TGTGCCTGGAGTGTCTGGAGTGGCACCATATATTTT
j_call: TRBJ2-1; d_call: TRBD2; clone_size: .; v_call: TRBV4-3; cdr3_aa: CASSQAGGRFEQFF; cdr3_nt: TGCGCCAGCAGCCAAGCGGGAGGGCGGTTCGAGCAGTTCTTC
j_call: TRBJ1-5; d_call: TRBD1; clone_size: .; v_call: TRBV19; cdr3_aa: CASSITGGDQPQHF; cdr3_nt: TGTGCCAGTAGTATTACAGGGGGCGATCAGCCCCAGCATTTT
j_call: TRBJ2-3; d_call: .; clone_size: few; v_call: TRBV7-3; cdr3_aa: CASSLTFGTLSSTDTQYF; cdr3_nt: TGTGCCAGCAGCTTAACGTTTGGGACATTATCTAGCACAGATACGCAGTATTTT
j_call: TRBJ1-1; d_call: .; clone_size: .; v_call: TRBV14; cdr3_aa: CASSRAIAGIEAFF; cdr3_nt: TGTGCCAGCAGTCGAGCGATAGCAGGGATTGAAGCTTTCTTT
j_call: TRBJ1-4; d_call: .; clone_size: .; v_call: TRBV4-1; cdr3_aa: CASSWALNEKLFF; cdr3_nt: TGCGCCAGCAGCTGGGCCCTTAATGAAAAACTGTTTTTT
j_call: TRBJ2-2; d_call: .; clone_size: .; v_call: TRBV4-1; cdr3_aa: CASSQAHSPGELFF; cdr3_nt: TGCGCCAGCAGCCAAGCCCATAGCCCCGGGGAGCTGTTTTTT
j_call: TRBJ1-2; d_call: .; clone_size: .; v_call: TRBV7-2; cdr3_aa: CASSLGSYSPYGYTF; cdr3_nt: TGTGCCAGCAGCTTAGGTTCTTACAGTCCCTATGGCTACACCTTC
j_call: TRBJ2-7; d_call: TRBD1; clone_size: .; v_call: TRBV6-1; cdr3_aa: CASSETGTGSYEQYF; cdr3_nt: TGTGCCAGCAGTGAAACCGGGACAGGGAGCTACGAGCAGTACTTC
j_call: TRBJ2-7; d_call: .; clone_size: .; v_call: TRBV6-5; cdr3_aa: CASSKWVLREQYF; cdr3_nt: TGTGCCAGCAGTAAATGGGTGTTGCGGGAGCAGTACTTC